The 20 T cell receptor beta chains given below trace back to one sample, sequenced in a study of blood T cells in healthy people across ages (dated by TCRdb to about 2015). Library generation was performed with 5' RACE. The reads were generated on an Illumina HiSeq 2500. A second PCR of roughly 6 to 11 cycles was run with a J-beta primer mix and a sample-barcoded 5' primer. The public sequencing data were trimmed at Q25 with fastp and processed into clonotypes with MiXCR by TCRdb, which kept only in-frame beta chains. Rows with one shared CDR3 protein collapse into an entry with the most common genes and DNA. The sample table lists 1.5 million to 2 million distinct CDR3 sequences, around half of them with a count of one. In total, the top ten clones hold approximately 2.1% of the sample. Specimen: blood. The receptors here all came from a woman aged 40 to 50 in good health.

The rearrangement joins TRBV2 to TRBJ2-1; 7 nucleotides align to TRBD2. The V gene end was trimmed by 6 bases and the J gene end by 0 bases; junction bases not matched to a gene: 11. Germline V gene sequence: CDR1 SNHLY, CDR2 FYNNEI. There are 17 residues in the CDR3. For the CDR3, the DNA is TGTGCCAGCAGAACCGATAGCGGGCTGAACTCCTACAATGAGCAGTTCTTC. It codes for CASRTDSGLNSYNEQFF.

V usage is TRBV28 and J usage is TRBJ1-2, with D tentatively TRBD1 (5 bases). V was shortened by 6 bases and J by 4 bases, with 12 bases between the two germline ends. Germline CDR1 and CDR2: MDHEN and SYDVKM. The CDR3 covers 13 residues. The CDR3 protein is CASSHDSLYGYTF. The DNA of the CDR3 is TGTGCCAGCAGCCATGACAGCCTCTATGGCTACACCTTC.

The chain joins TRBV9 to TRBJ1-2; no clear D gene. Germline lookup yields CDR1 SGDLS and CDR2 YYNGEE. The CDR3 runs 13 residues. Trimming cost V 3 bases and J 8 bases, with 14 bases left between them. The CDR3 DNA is TGTGCCAGCAGCGCGACGGCTCCCGGGGGCTACACCTTC. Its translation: CASSATAPGGYTF.

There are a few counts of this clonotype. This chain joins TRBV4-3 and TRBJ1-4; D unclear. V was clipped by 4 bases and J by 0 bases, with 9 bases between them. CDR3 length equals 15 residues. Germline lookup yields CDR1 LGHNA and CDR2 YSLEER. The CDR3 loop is CASSRSDTTNEKLFF. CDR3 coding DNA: TGCGCCAGCAGCCGATCGGATACAACTAATGAAAAACTGTTTTTT.

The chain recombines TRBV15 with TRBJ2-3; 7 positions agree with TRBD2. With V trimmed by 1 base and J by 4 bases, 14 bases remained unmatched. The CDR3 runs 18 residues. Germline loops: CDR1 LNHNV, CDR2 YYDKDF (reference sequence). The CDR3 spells CATSRGTVVGLTPDTQYF. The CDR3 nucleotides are TGTGCCACCAGCAGAGGGACGGTGGTGGGACTAACCCCAGATACGCAGTATTTT.

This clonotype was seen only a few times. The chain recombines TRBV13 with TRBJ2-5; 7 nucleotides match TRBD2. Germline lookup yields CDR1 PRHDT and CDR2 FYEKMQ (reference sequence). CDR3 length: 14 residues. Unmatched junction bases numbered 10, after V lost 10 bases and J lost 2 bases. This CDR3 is CATSGASGQETQYF. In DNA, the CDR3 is TGTGCCACGAGCGGGGCTAGCGGACAAGAGACCCAGTACTTC.

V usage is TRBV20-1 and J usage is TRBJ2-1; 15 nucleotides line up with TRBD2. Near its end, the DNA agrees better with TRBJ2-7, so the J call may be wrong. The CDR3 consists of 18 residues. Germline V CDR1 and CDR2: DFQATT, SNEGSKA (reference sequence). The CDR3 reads CSAPGTSGGLSSYNEQYF. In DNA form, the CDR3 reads TGCAGTGCCCCCGGGACTAGCGGGGGGTTAAGCTCCTACAATGAGCAGTACTTC.

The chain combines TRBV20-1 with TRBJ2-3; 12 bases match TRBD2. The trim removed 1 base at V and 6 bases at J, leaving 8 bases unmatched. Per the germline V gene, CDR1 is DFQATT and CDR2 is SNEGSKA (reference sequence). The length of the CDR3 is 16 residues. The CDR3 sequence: CSARALTSGGPDTQYF. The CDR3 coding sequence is TGCAGTGCTAGAGCCCTAACTAGCGGGGGGCCGGATACGCAGTATTTT.

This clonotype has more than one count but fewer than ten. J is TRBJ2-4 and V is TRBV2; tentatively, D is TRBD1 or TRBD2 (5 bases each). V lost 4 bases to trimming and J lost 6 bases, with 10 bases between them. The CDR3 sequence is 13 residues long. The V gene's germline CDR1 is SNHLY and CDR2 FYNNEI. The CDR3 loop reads CASSAGRGNIQYF. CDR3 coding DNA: TGTGCCAGCAGTGCGGGACGGGGAAACATTCAGTACTTC.

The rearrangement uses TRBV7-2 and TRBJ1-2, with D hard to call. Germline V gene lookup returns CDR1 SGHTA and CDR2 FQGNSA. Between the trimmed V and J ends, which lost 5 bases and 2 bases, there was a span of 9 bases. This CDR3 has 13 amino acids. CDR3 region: CASSTRSNYGYTF. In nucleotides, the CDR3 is TGTGCCAGCAGCACCCGGTCAAACTATGGCTACACCTTC. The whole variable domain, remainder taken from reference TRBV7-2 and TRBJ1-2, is GAGVSQSPSNKVTEKGKDVELRCDPISGHTALYWYRQSLGQGLEFLIYFQGNSAPDKSGLPSDRFSAERTGGSVSTLTIQRTQQEDSAVYLCASSTRSNYGYTFGSGTRLTVV.

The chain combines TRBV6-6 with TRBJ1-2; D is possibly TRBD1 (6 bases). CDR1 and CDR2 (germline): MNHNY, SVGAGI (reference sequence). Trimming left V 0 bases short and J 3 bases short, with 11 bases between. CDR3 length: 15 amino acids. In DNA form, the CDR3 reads TGTGCCAGCAGTTACTCCACAGGGTTGGACTATGGCTACACCTTC. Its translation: CASSYSTGLDYGYTF.

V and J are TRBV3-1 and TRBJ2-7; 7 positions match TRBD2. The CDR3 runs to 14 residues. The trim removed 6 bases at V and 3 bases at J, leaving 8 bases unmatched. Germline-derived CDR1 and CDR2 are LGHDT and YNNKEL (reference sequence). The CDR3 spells CASSRASGFYEQYF. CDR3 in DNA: TGTGCCAGCAGTCGTGCTAGCGGATTCTACGAGCAGTACTTC.

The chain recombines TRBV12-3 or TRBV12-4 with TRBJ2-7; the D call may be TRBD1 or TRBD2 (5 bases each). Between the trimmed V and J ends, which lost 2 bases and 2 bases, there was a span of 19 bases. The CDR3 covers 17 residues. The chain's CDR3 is CASSLMIVGDQTYEQYF. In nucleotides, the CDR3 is TGTGCCAGCAGTTTAATGATAGTAGGGGACCAAACCTACGAGCAGTACTTC.

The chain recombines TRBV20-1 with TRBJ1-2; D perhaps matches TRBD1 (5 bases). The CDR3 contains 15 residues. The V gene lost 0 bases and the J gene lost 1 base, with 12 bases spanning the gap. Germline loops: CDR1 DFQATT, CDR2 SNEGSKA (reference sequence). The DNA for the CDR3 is TGCAGTGCTAGAGATAAGCCAGGGAATAACTATGGCTACACCTTC. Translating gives CSARDKPGNNYGYTF.

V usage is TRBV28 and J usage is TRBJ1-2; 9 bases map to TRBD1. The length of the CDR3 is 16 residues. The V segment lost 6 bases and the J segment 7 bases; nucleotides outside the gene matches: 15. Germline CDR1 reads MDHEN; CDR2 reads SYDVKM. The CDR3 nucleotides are TGTGCCAGCAGGCTGCCGACCCACAGGGGGCTAGGTGGCTACACCTTC. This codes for CASRLPTHRGLGGYTF.

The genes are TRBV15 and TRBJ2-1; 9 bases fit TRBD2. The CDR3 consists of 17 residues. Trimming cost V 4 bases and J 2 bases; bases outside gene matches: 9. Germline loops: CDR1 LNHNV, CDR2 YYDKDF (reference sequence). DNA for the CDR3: TGTGCCACCAGCAAGGACTTCCTAGCGGGGACCTACAATGAGCAGTTCTTC. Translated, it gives CATSKDFLAGTYNEQFF.

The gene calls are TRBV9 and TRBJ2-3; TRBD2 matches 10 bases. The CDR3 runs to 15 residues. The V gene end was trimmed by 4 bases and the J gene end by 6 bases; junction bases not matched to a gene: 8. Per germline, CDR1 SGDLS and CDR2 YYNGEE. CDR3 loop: CASSQAGGREDTQYF. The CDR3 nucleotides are TGTGCCAGCAGCCAAGCGGGGGGGCGTGAGGATACGCAGTATTTT.

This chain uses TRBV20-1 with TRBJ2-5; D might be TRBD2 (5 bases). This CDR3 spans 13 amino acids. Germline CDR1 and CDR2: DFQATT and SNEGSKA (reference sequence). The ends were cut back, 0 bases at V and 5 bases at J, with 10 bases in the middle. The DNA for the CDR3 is TGCAGTGCTAGAGATGCGGGCAGGGAGACCCAGTACTTC. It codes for CSARDAGRETQYF.

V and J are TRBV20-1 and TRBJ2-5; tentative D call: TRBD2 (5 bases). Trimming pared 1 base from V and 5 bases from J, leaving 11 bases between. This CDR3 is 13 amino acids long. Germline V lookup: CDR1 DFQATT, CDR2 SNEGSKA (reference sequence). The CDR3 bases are TGCAGTGCTAGAGGAGGGAGCCGGGAGACCCAGTACTTC. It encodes CSARGGSRETQYF.

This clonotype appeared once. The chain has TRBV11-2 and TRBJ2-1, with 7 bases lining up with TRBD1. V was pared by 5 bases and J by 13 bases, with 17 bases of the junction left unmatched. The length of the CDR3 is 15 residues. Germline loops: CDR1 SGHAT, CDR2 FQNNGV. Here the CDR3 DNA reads TGTGCCAGCAGCCCCTCGCAGGGGTCGGGACAGACCCAGTTCTTC. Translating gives CASSPSQGSGQTQFF.